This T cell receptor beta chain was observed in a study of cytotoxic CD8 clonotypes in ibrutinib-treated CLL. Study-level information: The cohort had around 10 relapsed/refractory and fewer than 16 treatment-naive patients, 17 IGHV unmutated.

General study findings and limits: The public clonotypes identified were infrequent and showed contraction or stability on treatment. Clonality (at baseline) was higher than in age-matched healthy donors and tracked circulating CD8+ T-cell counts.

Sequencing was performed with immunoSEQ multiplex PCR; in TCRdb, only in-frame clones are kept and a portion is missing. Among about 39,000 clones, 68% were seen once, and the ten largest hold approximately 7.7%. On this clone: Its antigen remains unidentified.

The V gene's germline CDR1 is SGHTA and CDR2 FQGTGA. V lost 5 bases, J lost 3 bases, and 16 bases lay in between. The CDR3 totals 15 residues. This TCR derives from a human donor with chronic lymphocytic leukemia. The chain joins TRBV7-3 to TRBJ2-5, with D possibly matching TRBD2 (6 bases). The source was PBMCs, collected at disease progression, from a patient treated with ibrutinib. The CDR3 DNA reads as TGTGCCAGCAGCCCACTGGGGGGTTCGAAAGAGACCCAGTACTTC. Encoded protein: CASSPLGGSKETQYF. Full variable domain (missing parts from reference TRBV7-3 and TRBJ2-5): GAGVSQTPSNKVTEKGKYVELRCDPISGHTALYWYRQSLGQGPEFLIYFQGTGAADDSGLPNDRFFAVRPEGSVSTLKIQRTERGDSAVYLCASSPLGGSKETQYFGPGTRLLVL.